This T cell receptor beta chain was found in a study of spatial heterogeneity in lung cancer. Study information: The mean occurrence of each unique TCR and UMI combination in raw reads exceeded nine.

Germline CDR1 and CDR2: MGHRA and YSYEKL. The CDR3 length is 15 residues. Trimming took 1 base from V and 5 from J; bases not matched to a gene: 4. In this sample, this clonotype is medium-sized. As for time point: sample taken at primary tumor resection. Donation came from 70 or so patients with untreated early-stage non-small cell lung cancer. In each case, whole RNA from tumor, nontumor lung or frozen PBMC was sequenced unsorted. TCRdb reprocessed the 5' RACE reads with MiXCR, giving one entry per CDR3 protein. The sample holds about 2,100 distinct CDR3 sequences, just over 7% seen once. Sequencing used normal lung tissue next to the tumor, obtained at surgery. The clonotype originates from a female donor with early-stage non-small cell lung cancer. This chain joins TRBV4-1 and TRBJ2-2; 7 positions agree with TRBD2. The CDR3, as DNA: TGCGCCAGCAGCCAAGTCGCTAGCGGAACCGGGGAGCTGTTTTTT. It codes for CASSQVASGTGELFF.